This T cell receptor (beta chain) emerged from a study of T cell clonotyping in hematopoietic cell transplantation (dated by TCRdb to the early 2020s). About the investigation overall: A total of more than 110 blood samples were gathered in the study from a few dozen consecutive transplant recipients along with their related donors. Recruitment of patients ran from September 2015 to early 2017, and follow-up continued until September 2020 or until death.

TCR beta CDR3 regions were amplified from genomic DNA with the immunoSEQ assay, a bias-controlled multiplex PCR using V- and J-specific primers. A second PCR step added a proprietary barcode and Illumina adapter sequences to the CDR3 amplicons. An Illumina MiSeq instrument was used for sequencing of the CDR3 libraries. Per the original workflow: Export and quality control were done with immunoSEQ Analyzer 3.0, while downstream analyses used R Bioconductor and Immunarch. Only productive rearrangements in the normalized downsampled data set were used to calculate repertoire metrics. In the normalized cohort, a clonotype counted as pathologically expanded if the clonotype was larger than 5 templates. Repertoire diversity was measured with the Inverse Simpson Index. CMV-specificity analyses were carried out on the non-normalized data set to capture all clonotypes. Not all clones reach the TCRdb copy of this immuneACCESS table, which keeps in-frame sequences only. Checked studies attribute under half of the gap to unresolved V genes and leave the rest unexplained. D and trimming were read from the DNA, whereas the V and J calls and clone size are those reported in that table. Across this sample there are 3,000 or so clones, with around 63% seen only once. Jointly, the top ten make up under 25% of the sample.

Only a few counts were recorded for this clone. It lacks a known antigen. Qualities for individual bases were not recorded, and no much larger clone is one base off. In the paper's terms, the time point label means: 30 days after allo-HCT. Blood samples were obtained from recipients approximately 28 days before transplant and at days 30, 100 and 180 after transplant. Nuclei Lysis Solution was used to extract genomic DNA from fresh or cryopreserved unfractionated peripheral blood mononuclear cells. Paper-wide results and their limitations: Just a small fraction of recipient repertoires overlapped with donor repertoires, and more than 95% appeared de novo at the given depth. The sample size was limited, and because cells were not sorted, the contributions of CD4 and CD8 repertoires could not be separated. Recipient TCR diversity fell after transplant, with pathologically expanded clonotypes rising progressively from day 30 to day 180. Broader posttransplant TCR repertoire diversity was predicted by donor and pretransplant recipient Inverse Simpson Index values.

Source: peripheral blood mononuclear cells, taken 30 days after allogeneic stem cell transplant. The sequence was obtained from a female patient between 30 and 45 years old who had an allogeneic stem cell transplant, so T cells may come from the graft donor. Some clones in this sample may be carry-over from other donors' samples.

In nucleotides, the sequence is TGTGCCAGCATCGAGGACAGGAAGGTTGAGGGCACTGAAGCTTTCTTT. It codes for CASIEDRKVEGTEAFF. In this chain, TRBV21-1 is recombined with TRBJ1-1; the DNA was not used to check the table's D call, TRBD1. TRBV21-1 has pseudogene status. From its cysteine to its phenylalanine, the CDR3 spans 16 amino acids. The read is trimmed to its CDR3 DNA, 48 bases read in frame from base 1.